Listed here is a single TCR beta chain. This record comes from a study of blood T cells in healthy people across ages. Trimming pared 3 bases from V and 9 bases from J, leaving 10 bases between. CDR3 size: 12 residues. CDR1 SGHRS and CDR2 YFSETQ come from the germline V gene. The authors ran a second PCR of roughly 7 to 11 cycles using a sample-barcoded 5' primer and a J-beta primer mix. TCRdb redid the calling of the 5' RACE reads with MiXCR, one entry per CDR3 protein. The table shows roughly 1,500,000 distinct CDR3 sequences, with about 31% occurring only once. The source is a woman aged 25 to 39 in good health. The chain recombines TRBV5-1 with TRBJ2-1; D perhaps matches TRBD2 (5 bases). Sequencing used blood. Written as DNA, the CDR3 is TGCGCCAGCAGCTCTAGCCTCGGTGAGCAGTTCTTC. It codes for CASSSSLGEQFF.